Shown below are 21 T cell receptor beta chains from a single sample sequenced in a study of identifying expanded T cells in peripheral blood. Sequencing used immunoSEQ multiplex PCR; TCRdb keeps in-frame clones, though not all of them. Altogether 95,000 to 100,000 clones are present, around 88% being singletons, with the ten largest covering 15% to 20%. The sequencing input was blood. Receptors were obtained from a person between 18 and 70 years old in good health.

The V and J genes are TRBV4-2 and TRBJ2-3; 7 nucleotides line up with TRBD1. Per germline, CDR1 LGHNA and CDR2 YNFKEQ. The CDR3 is made up of 15 amino acids. Germline trimming cut 7 bases from V and 2 bases from J; bases unmatched to any gene: 9. This chain's CDR3 is CASTNPGQSTDTQYF. The DNA for the CDR3 is TGTGCCAGCACCAACCCGGGACAGTCCACAGATACGCAGTATTTT.

This chain uses TRBV4-3 with TRBJ2-3, with a possible D match to TRBD2 (6 bases). Germline CDR1 reads LGHNA; CDR2 reads YSLEER. V shed 0 bases and J shed 4 bases, with 11 bases lying between them. This CDR3 comprises 15 residues. CDR3: CASSQDPTGADTQYF. In nucleotides, the CDR3 is TGCGCCAGCAGCCAAGATCCGACGGGAGCAGATACGCAGTATTTT.

Regarding this clone: At one of its ends the junction is not consistent with the germline gene, which may arise from a read error. For the CDR3, the DNA is TGTGCCAGCAGTGAGGCCCTGAGCCCGCGGAGCGGCTTC. Amino acids: CASSEALSPRSGF. This chain uses TRBV6-1 with TRBJ2-7; TRBD2 is a possible D gene (5 bases). CDR3 length: 13 amino acids. Germline V gives CDR1 MNHNS, CDR2 SASEGT.

The rearrangement joins TRBV5-6 to TRBJ1-2; no definite D call. Germline V CDR1 and CDR2: SGHDT, YYEEEE. Trimming removed 7 bases at V and 2 bases at J, with 12 bases between. The CDR3 length is 13 residues. CDR3 DNA sequence: TGTGCCAGCGGTCCAGGACGGAACTATGGCTACACCTTC. Protein: CASGPGRNYGYTF. Together with reference TRBV5-6 and TRBJ1-2, the CDR3 gives the full variable domain: DAGVTQSPTHLIKTRGQQVTLRCSPKSGHDTVSWYQQALGQGPQFIFQYYEEEERQRGNFPDRFSGHQFPNYSSELNVNALLLGDSALYLCASGPGRNYGYTFGSGTRLTVV.

The chain has TRBV5-1 and TRBJ2-3, with 10 positions matching TRBD2. This CDR3 region has 17 residues. J lost 2 bases, V lost 4 bases, and 10 bases had no gene match. Looked up from germline, CDR1 is SGHRS and CDR2 is YFSETQ. CDR3 loop: CASSRKLAGGNTDTQYF. CDR3 nucleotide sequence: TGCGCCAGCAGCCGAAAATTAGCGGGGGGAAACACAGATACGCAGTATTTT.

The V call is TRBV27, the J call TRBJ1-2, with D hard to call. Per the germline V gene, CDR1 is MNHEY and CDR2 is SMNVEV (reference sequence). The CDR3 runs 14 residues. V was pared by 3 bases and J by 4 bases, with 12 bases between. The CDR3 coding sequence is TGTGCCAGCAGTTTCGACGGATCCGGCTATGGCTACACCTTC. Protein sequence: CASSFDGSGYGYTF.

The CDR3, as DNA: TGTGCCAGTAGTATTAACAGGGACTCTGGAAACACCATATATTTT. Protein: CASSINRDSGNTIYF. The rearrangement uses TRBV19 and TRBJ1-3, with a tentative D call TRBD1 (6 bases). Deletions cut 3 bases from V and 0 bases from J, with 9 bases between. The germline V gene has CDR1 LNHDA and CDR2 SQIVND (reference sequence). The CDR3 sequence is 15 residues long. The whole variable domain, filled in from reference TRBV19 and TRBJ1-3, reads DGGITQSPKYLFRKEGQNVTLSCEQNLNHDAMYWYRQDPGQGLRLIYYSQIVNDFQKGDIAEGYSVSREKKESFPLTVTSAQKNPTAFYLCASSINRDSGNTIYFGEGSWLTVV.

The chain employs TRBV5-4 and TRBJ2-1, with 8 bases aligning to TRBD2. The ends lost 3 bases at V and 10 bases at J; junction bases unmatched: 9. Germline V lookup: CDR1 SGHNT, CDR2 YYREEE (reference sequence). The length of the CDR3 is 14 residues. CDR3 loop: CASSSEWAGGEQFF. CDR3 nucleotide sequence: TGTGCCAGCAGCTCCGAGTGGGCGGGGGGCGAGCAGTTCTTC. Full variable domain (missing parts from reference TRBV5-4 and TRBJ2-1): ETGVTQSPTHLIKTRGQQVTLRCSSQSGHNTVSWYQQALGQGPQFIFQYYREEENGRGNFPPRFSGLQFPNYSSELNVNALELDDSALYLCASSSEWAGGEQFFGPGTRLTVL.

The CDR3 sequence is CASSSDREGNQPQHF. CDR3 in DNA: TGTGCCAGCAGCTCGGACAGGGAGGGCAATCAGCCCCAGCATTTT. The chain couples TRBV7-9 to TRBJ1-5; TRBD1 matches at 8 bases. Trimming cost V 4 bases and J 2 bases; bases outside gene matches: 4. The CDR3 is made up of 15 amino acids. Looked up from germline, CDR1 is SEHNR and CDR2 is FQNEAQ (reference sequence).

This clone occurred once. The genes are TRBV21-1 and TRBJ1-6. TRBV21-1 is noted as a pseudogene. This CDR3 is built from 16 residues. The CDR3 protein is CASSPRGSSYNSPLHF. For the CDR3, the DNA is TGTGCCAGCAGCCCGAGGGGCAGCTCCTATAATTCACCCCTCCACTTT.

The CDR3 DNA reads TGCGCCAGCAGCTCTCTGACAGGGACCTCCTATAATTCACCCCTCCACTTT. Its protein product is CASSSLTGTSYNSPLHF. The V call is TRBV5-1, the J call TRBJ1-6, with TRBD1 matching 7 bases. V shed 3 bases, J shed 0 bases, and the junction held 6 bases outside the gene matches. Germline V gene lookup returns CDR1 SGHRS and CDR2 YFSETQ. This CDR3 comprises 17 residues.

The chain uses TRBV7-9 and TRBJ2-1; 11 bases fit TRBD2. This CDR3 has 14 residues. From germline, CDR1 is SEHNR and CDR2 FQNEAQ (reference sequence). V lost 5 bases to trimming and J lost 4 bases; unmatched junction nucleotides: 1. The CDR3 is CASSPSGGYNEQFF. The CDR3 nucleotides are TGTGCCAGCAGCCCTAGCGGGGGGTACAATGAGCAGTTCTTC.

This clone showed up just once. The rearrangement uses TRBV27 and TRBJ2-3, with TRBD2 matching 8 bases. Trimming at V came to 1 base and at J to 2 bases, leaving 17 bases not matched to a gene. The CDR3 runs 20 residues. The germline V gene encodes CDR1 MNHEY and CDR2 SMNVEV (reference sequence). DNA for the CDR3: TGTGCCAGCAGTTTATATCAAGCCCCCCCCGGAGCGGGGGACACAGATACGCAGTATTTT. It codes for CASSLYQAPPGAGDTDTQYF.

The chain has TRBV2 and TRBJ2-7; D could derive from TRBD1 or TRBD2 (5 bases each). The ends were cut back, 3 bases at V and 2 bases at J, with 17 bases in the middle. There are 16 residues in the CDR3. The germline gives CDR1 SNHLY, CDR2 FYNNEI. This chain's CDR3 is CASSDRGTARPYEQYF. The CDR3 DNA reads as TGTGCCAGCAGTGATAGAGGGACGGCCAGGCCCTACGAGCAGTACTTC.

This rearrangement joins TRBV6-5 to TRBJ1-3; 7 positions match TRBD1. Per the germline V gene, CDR1 is MNHEY and CDR2 is SVGAGI. The CDR3 runs to 15 residues. V gave up 6 bases and J gave up 0 bases; unmatched junction bases: 5. CDR3 nucleotide sequence: TGTGCCAGCAGGCTGACAGGGCCCTCTGGAAACACCATATATTTT. It encodes CASRLTGPSGNTIYF.

The J gene is TRBJ1-2, the V gene TRBV10-2, with 8 bases fitting TRBD1. This CDR3 contains 13 residues. Germline lookup yields CDR1 WSHSY and CDR2 SAAADI. V gave up 6 bases and J gave up 4 bases; unmatched junction bases: 4. This CDR3 reads CASRDTGGYGYTF. CDR3 nucleotide sequence: TGCGCCAGCAGAGACACAGGGGGCTATGGCTACACCTTC.

CDR3 region: CASSLTHFGGPSSGNTIYF. The CDR3, as DNA: TGTGCCAGCAGCCTTACCCACTTCGGGGGGCCCAGCTCTGGAAACACCATATATTTT. The chain recombines TRBV7-9 with TRBJ1-3; perhaps TRBD1 as D (6 bases). This CDR3 is built from 19 residues. V was cut by 5 bases and J by 0 bases, with 23 bases left in between. The germline V gene has CDR1 SEHNR and CDR2 FQNEAQ (reference sequence). Based on the CDR3 plus reference TRBV7-9 and TRBJ1-3, the full variable domain is DTGVSQNPRHKITKRGQNVTFRCDPISEHNRLYWYRQTLGQGPEFLTYFQNEAQLEKSRLLSDRFSAERPKGSFSTLEIQRTEQGDSAMYLCASSLTHFGGPSSGNTIYFGEGSWLTVV.

V and J are TRBV10-2 and TRBJ2-5, with no clear D. The CDR3 contains 14 residues. In germline, CDR1 is WSHSY, CDR2 SAAADI. V dropped 2 bases and J dropped 5 bases, with 12 bases sitting between them. CDR3 nucleotides: TGCGCCAGCAGTGAGAGTCCCGGTCGTGAGACCCAGTACTTC. It translates to CASSESPGRETQYF.

CDR3 DNA: TGTGCCAGCAGCTTAAACCGGGACAGGGCGATGAAAGGGGATGGCTACACCTTC. Protein: CASSLNRDRAMKGDGYTF. This chain connects TRBV7-2 to TRBJ1-2; 9 nucleotides agree with TRBD1. V shed 2 bases and J 6 bases; nucleotides not matched to a gene: 16. CDR3 length: 18 amino acids. The germline V gene encodes CDR1 SGHTA and CDR2 FQGNSA. The variable domain in full, with the rest retrieved from reference TRBV7-2 and TRBJ1-2, is GAGVSQSPSNKVTEKGKDVELRCDPISGHTALYWYRQSLGQGLEFLIYFQGNSAPDKSGLPSDRFSAERTGGSVSTLTIQRTQQEDSAVYLCASSLNRDRAMKGDGYTFGSGTRLTVV.

V is TRBV7-2 and J is TRBJ2-6; no clear D gene. Trimming left V 2 bases short and J 15 bases short, with 8 bases between. Germline lookup yields CDR1 SGHTA and CDR2 FQGNSA. The CDR3 extends over 11 amino acids. The CDR3 spells CASSLFTPLTF. DNA of the CDR3: TGTGCCAGCAGCTTATTTACCCCCCTGACTTTC.

The chain joins TRBV4-3 to TRBJ1-3; D unclear. Trimming left V 0 bases short and J 2 bases short, with 8 bases between. Germline-derived CDR1 and CDR2 are LGHNA and YSLEER. This CDR3 contains 15 residues. This CDR3 reads CASSQDTGAGNTIYF. The CDR3 nucleotides are TGCGCCAGCAGCCAAGATACGGGAGCTGGAAACACCATATATTTT.